The 13 T cell receptor beta chains presented below share a single source sample, sequenced in a study of blood T cell repertoires in COVID-19. TCRdb's copy holds only in-frame clones and misses some; the assay was immunoSEQ multiplex PCR. This repertoire shows fewer than 85,000 clones, approximately 81% found once; its top ten account for roughly 4.8%. The sequenced material came from peripheral blood. The receptors originated from a woman older than 75 with active or convalescent COVID-19.

This chain uses TRBV11-1 with TRBJ1-1; D is perhaps TRBD1 (6 bases). V lost 5 bases and J lost 1, with 14 bases in between. The germline V gene encodes CDR1 SGHAT and CDR2 FQDESV (reference sequence). The CDR3 sequence is 15 residues long. CDR3 sequence reads: CASSPSDRTNTEAFF. The DNA of the CDR3 is TGTGCCAGCAGCCCTTCAGACAGGACGAACACTGAAGCTTTCTTT.

This clone was seen once. V is TRBV7-8 and J is TRBJ1-4; D gene ambiguous. V gave up 5 bases and J gave up 6 bases, with 10 bases separating them. Looked up from germline, CDR1 is SGHVS and CDR2 is FQNEAQ. This CDR3 is built from 13 residues. The CDR3 DNA reads as TGTGCCAGCAGCCGCACAACCCATGAAAAACTGTTTTTT. Its protein is CASSRTTHEKLFF.

This chain connects TRBV25-1 to TRBJ1-6, with 8 bases that match TRBD1. The CDR3 is made up of 15 amino acids. Losses at the gene ends were 3 bases for V and 6 bases for J; bases not matched to a gene: 4. Germline V gives CDR1 MGHDK, CDR2 SYGVNS. CDR3 sequence (DNA): TGTGCCAGCAGTGACCCAGGGGGCGGTAATTCACCCCTCCACTTT. This gives the protein CASSDPGGGNSPLHF. Full variable domain (outside the CDR3, taken from reference TRBV25-1 and TRBJ1-6): EADIYQTPRYLVIGTGKKITLECSQTMGHDKMYWYQQDPGMELHLIHYSYGVNSTEKGDLSSESTVSRIRTEHFPLTLESARPSHTSQYLCASSDPGGGNSPLHFGNGTRLTVT.

This clone was seen only a few times. This chain's CDR3 is CASSPPGQENTGELFF. CDR3 in DNA: TGCGCCAGCAGCCCACCGGGACAGGAGAACACCGGGGAGCTGTTTTTT. This sequence joins TRBV4-1 and TRBJ2-2; 8 nucleotides align to TRBD1. Per the germline V gene, CDR1 is MGHRA and CDR2 is YSYEKL. After removal of 4 bases from V and 1 base from J, the junction contained 5 bases not matched to a gene. The CDR3 totals 16 residues.

The CDR3 nucleotides are TGTGCCAGCAGACTCGATTTAGGGACTAGCGGGGCGAACACCGGGGAGCTGTTTTTT. Translating gives CASRLDLGTSGANTGELFF. The V and J genes are TRBV3-1 (or the pseudogene TRBV3-2) and TRBJ2-2; 13 positions match TRBD2. CDR1 and CDR2 (germline): LGHDT, YNNKEL (reference sequence). V lost 6 bases to trimming and J lost 0 bases; unmatched junction nucleotides: 10. CDR3 size: 19 residues.

The genes are TRBV19 and TRBJ2-7; D perhaps matches TRBD1 (6 bases). Trimming cost V 5 bases and J 5 bases, with 13 bases left between them. The germline CDR1 and CDR2 sequences are LNHDA and SQIVND (reference sequence). This CDR3 has 13 residues. The CDR3 DNA sequence: TGTGCCAGTAGTCAACAGGGTAGGGACGAGCAGTACTTC. As protein: CASSQQGRDEQYF.

The chain employs TRBV2 and TRBJ1-3, with 7 bases that match TRBD1. The junction had 8 bases not matched to a gene; V was cut back by 6 bases and J by 0 bases. This CDR3 region has 16 residues. Germline V lookup: CDR1 SNHLY, CDR2 FYNNEI. The DNA for the CDR3 is TGTGCCAGCAGACCAGGGACAGCTAACTCTGGAAACACCATATATTTT. Translation gives CASRPGTANSGNTIYF. Full variable domain (remainder filled in from reference TRBV2 and TRBJ1-3): EPEVTQTPSHQVTQMGQEVILRCVPISNHLYFYWYRQILGQKVEFLVSFYNNEISEKSEIFDDQFSVERPDGSNFTLKIRSTKLEDSAMYFCASRPGTANSGNTIYFGEGSWLTVV.

This rearrangement joins TRBV29-1 to TRBJ2-7; 9 bases match TRBD1. The CDR3 is 15 amino acids. J lost 5 bases, V lost 7 bases, and 15 bases had no gene match. Germline assignment: CDR1 SQVTM and CDR2 ANQGSEA. The CDR3 sequence: CSAKTSGTGLDEQYF. The CDR3 DNA sequence: TGCAGCGCCAAAACGTCCGGGACAGGGCTAGACGAGCAGTACTTC.

The rearrangement uses TRBV5-1 and TRBJ2-5, with 15 bases fitting TRBD2. V gave up 4 bases and J gave up 1 base; unmatched junction bases: 2. Germline V gene sequence: CDR1 SGHRS, CDR2 YFSETQ. This CDR3 has 16 residues. The CDR3 nucleotides are TGCGCCAGCAGCGCGGGACTAGCGGGGGGCCAAGAGACCCAGTACTTC. Protein: CASSAGLAGGQETQYF.

The chain combines TRBV6-4 with TRBJ1-1; D perhaps matches TRBD1 (5 bases). In germline, CDR1 is MRHNA, CDR2 SNTAGT. CDR3 size: 13 residues. V dropped 5 bases and J dropped 1 base, with 8 bases sitting between them. This CDR3 is CASSRRENTEAFF. The CDR3 DNA sequence: TGTGCCAGCAGTCGCAGGGAGAACACTGAAGCTTTCTTT.

This clone came up a few times. This chain connects TRBV24-1 to TRBJ2-5; TRBD1 is a possible D gene (6 bases). V lost 4 bases, J lost 2 bases, and 13 bases lay in between. CDR1 is KGHDR, CDR2 SFDVKD, per germline. There are 15 residues in the CDR3. CDR3 region: CATSDPTGTQETQYF. The CDR3 nucleotides read TGTGCCACCAGTGACCCTACAGGGACGCAAGAGACCCAGTACTTC.

The chain links TRBV28 to TRBJ2-2, with 7 bases matching TRBD1. This CDR3 has 15 residues. Germline loops: CDR1 MDHEN, CDR2 SYDVKM. V gave up 6 bases and J gave up 0 bases; unmatched junction bases: 4. CDR3 in amino acids: CASSPGTANTGELFF. CDR3 sequence (DNA): TGTGCCAGCAGCCCCGGGACAGCGAACACCGGGGAGCTGTTTTTT.

The CDR3 reads CASSLAGLRTGPDGYTF. CDR3 bases: TGCGCCAGCAGCTTGGCGGGTCTTCGGACAGGGCCGGATGGCTACACCTTC. This chain uses TRBV5-1 with TRBJ1-2, with 8 bases lining up with TRBD1. The CDR3 has 17 amino acids. Trimming at V came to 0 bases and at J to 6 bases, leaving 13 bases not matched to a gene. Germline V lookup: CDR1 SGHRS, CDR2 YFSETQ.